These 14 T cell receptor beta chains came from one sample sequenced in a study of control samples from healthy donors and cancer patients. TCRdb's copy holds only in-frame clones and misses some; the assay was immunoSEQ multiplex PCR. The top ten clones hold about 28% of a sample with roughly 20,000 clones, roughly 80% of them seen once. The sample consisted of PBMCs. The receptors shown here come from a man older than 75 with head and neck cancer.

CDR3 DNA: TGTGCCAGTAGTGTAATTACAGGGGTTTTCACTGAAGCTTTCTTT. It yields the protein CASSVITGVFTEAFF. The chain couples TRBV19 to TRBJ1-1; 7 bases align to TRBD1. Germline CDR1 reads LNHDA; CDR2 reads SQIVND (reference sequence). CDR3 size: 15 residues. V was clipped by 5 bases and J by 4 bases; unmatched bases: 10.

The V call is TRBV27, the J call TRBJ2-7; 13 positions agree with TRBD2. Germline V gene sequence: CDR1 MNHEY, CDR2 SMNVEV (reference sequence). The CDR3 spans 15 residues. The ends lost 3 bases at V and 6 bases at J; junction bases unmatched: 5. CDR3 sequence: CASSFLGLAGSEQYF. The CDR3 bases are TGTGCCAGCAGTTTCTTGGGACTAGCGGGAAGCGAGCAGTACTTC.

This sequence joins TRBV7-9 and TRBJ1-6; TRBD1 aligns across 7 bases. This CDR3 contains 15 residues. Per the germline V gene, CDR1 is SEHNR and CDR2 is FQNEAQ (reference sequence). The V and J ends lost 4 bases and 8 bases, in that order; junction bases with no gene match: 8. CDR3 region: CASSSTDRVYSPLHF. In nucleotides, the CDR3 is TGTGCCAGCAGCTCTACCGACAGGGTCTATTCACCCCTCCACTTT. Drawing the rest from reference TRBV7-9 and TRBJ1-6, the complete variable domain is DTGVSQNPRHKITKRGQNVTFRCDPISEHNRLYWYRQTLGQGPEFLTYFQNEAQLEKSRLLSDRFSAERPKGSFSTLEIQRTEQGDSAMYLCASSSTDRVYSPLHFGNGTRLTVT.

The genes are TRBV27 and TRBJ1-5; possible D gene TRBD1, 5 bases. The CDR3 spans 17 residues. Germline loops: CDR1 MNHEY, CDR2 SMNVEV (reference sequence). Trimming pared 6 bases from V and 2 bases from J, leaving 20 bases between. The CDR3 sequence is CASSQKGPGFGNQPQHF. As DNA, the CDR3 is TGTGCCAGCAGCCAAAAGGGCCCAGGGTTTGGCAATCAGCCCCAGCATTTT.

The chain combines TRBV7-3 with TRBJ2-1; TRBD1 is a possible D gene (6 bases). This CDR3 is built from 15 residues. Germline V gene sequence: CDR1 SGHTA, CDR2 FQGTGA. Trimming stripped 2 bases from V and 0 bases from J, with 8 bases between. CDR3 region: CASSLADSSYNEQFF. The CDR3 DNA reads TGTGCCAGCAGCTTAGCGGACAGCTCCTACAATGAGCAGTTCTTC.

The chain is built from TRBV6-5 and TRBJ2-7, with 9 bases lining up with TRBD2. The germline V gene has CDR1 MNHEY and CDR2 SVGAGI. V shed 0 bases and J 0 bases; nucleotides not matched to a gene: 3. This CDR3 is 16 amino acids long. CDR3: CASSYSSGGSSYEQYF. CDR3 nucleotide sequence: TGTGCCAGCAGTTACTCGAGCGGGGGGAGCTCCTACGAGCAGTACTTC.

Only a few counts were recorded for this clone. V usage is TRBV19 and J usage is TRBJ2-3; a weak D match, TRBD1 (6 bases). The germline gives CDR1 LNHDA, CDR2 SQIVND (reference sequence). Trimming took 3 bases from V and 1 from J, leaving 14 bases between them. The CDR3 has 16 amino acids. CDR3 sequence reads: CASSIDQGLGTDTQYF. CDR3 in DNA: TGTGCCAGTAGTATCGATCAGGGGCTAGGCACAGATACGCAGTATTTT.

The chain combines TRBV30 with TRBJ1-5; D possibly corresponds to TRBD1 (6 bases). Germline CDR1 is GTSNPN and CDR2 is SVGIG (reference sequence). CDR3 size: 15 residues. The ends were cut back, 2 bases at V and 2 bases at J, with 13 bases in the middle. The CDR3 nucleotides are TGTGCCTGGAGTCTCCGGGGGGCAGGCAATCAGCCCCAGCATTTT. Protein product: CAWSLRGAGNQPQHF.

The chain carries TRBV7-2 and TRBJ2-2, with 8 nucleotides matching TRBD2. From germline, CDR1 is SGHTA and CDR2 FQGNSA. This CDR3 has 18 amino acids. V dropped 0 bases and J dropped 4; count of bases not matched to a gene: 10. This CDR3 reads CASSLAPSGRGGTGELFF. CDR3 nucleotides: TGTGCCAGCAGCTTAGCACCCAGCGGGAGAGGGGGCACCGGGGAGCTGTTTTTT.

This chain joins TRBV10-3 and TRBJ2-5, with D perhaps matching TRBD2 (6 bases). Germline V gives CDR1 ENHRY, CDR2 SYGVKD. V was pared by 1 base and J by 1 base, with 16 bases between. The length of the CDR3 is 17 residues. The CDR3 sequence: CAISEYRDSEAQETQYF. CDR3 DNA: TGTGCCATCAGTGAGTACCGGGACTCGGAGGCCCAAGAGACCCAGTACTTC.

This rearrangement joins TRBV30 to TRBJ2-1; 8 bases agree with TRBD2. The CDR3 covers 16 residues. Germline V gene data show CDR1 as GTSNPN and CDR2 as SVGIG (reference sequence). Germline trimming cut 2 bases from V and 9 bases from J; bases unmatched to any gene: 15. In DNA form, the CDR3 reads TGTGCCTGGAGTCAGGGCGGGGGATCGGGGGGGAGTGAGCAGTTCTTC. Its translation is CAWSQGGGSGGSEQFF.

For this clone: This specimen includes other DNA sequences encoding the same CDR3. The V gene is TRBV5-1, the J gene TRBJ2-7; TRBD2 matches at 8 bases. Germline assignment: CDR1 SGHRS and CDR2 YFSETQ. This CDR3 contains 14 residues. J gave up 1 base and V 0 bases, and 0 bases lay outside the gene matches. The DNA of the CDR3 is TGCGCCAGCAGCTTGGCTAGCGGGTCCTACGAGCAGTACTTC. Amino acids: CASSLASGSYEQYF. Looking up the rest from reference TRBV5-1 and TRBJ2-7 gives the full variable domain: KAGVTQTPRYLIKTRGQQVTLSCSPISGHRSVSWYQQTPGQGLQFLFEYFSETQRNKGNFPGRFSGRQFSNSRSEMNVSTLELGDSALYLCASSLASGSYEQYFGPGTRLTVT.

In DNA, the CDR3 is TGCGCCAGCAGCCCAGTTGGGGGAGGCAATCAGCCCCAGCATTTT. Translating gives CASSPVGGGNQPQHF. The chain is built from TRBV4-1 and TRBJ1-5, with D possibly being TRBD1 (5 bases). Germline values: CDR1 MGHRA, CDR2 YSYEKL. The CDR3 has 15 amino acids. V lost 4 bases to trimming and J lost 2 bases, with 12 bases between them.

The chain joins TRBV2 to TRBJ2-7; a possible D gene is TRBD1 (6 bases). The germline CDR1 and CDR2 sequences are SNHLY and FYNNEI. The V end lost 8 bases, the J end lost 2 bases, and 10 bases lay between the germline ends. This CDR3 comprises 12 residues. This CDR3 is CASGRGPYEQYF. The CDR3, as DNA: TGTGCCAGCGGCAGGGGTCCCTACGAGCAGTACTTC.